Below are 9 T cell receptor beta chains sequenced from a single sample in a study of blood T cells in healthy people across ages. A sample-barcoded 5' primer and a J-beta primer mix were used in a second PCR of roughly 6 to 11 cycles. TCRdb re-called the 5' RACE reads with MiXCR, one entry per CDR3 protein. This table holds more than 900,000 distinct CDR3 sequences, 20% to 25% found once. The same data also went into a second study, on T cells of mothers and their children.

The sequencing input was blood. Receptors originate from a girl aged 2 to 9 in good health.

This clonotype was counted only a few times. This rearrangement joins TRBV7-2 to TRBJ2-1, with 11 bases aligning to TRBD2. Germline V gene sequence: CDR1 SGHTA, CDR2 FQGNSA. The CDR3 length is 13 residues. Trimming took 7 bases from V and 8 from J; bases not matched to a gene: 4. CDR3 sequence reads: CASIGTSGYEQFF. In nucleotides, the CDR3 is TGTGCCAGCATAGGGACTAGCGGTTATGAGCAGTTCTTC.

In this sample, this clonotype turned up a few times. The chain couples TRBV7-6 to TRBJ1-2, with 7 bases lining up with TRBD1. V dropped 5 bases and J dropped 6; count of bases not matched to a gene: 6. The CDR3 is made up of 13 amino acids. Germline values: CDR1 SGHVS, CDR2 FNYEAQ. CDR3 sequence reads: CASSEGGADGYTF. The CDR3 nucleotides are TGTGCCAGCAGCGAAGGGGGCGCCGATGGCTACACCTTC.

J is TRBJ2-3 and V is TRBV7-9; D remains unclear. The germline V gene has CDR1 SEHNR and CDR2 FQNEAQ (reference sequence). V was clipped by 4 bases and J by 2 bases, with 16 bases between them. This CDR3 has 16 residues. In DNA, the CDR3 is TGTGCCAGCAGCTCGGTTAGTCGCCTCCTCACAGATACGCAGTATTTT. Protein sequence: CASSSVSRLLTDTQYF.

A few counts support this clonotype. The V call is TRBV6-1, the J call TRBJ2-2; 8 bases align to TRBD2. The CDR3 runs to 15 residues. Trimming took 8 bases from V and 2 from J; bases not matched to a gene: 7. From germline, CDR1 is MNHNS and CDR2 SASEGT. The CDR3 reads CASGWREANTGELFF. The CDR3 DNA reads as TGTGCCAGCGGATGGCGGGAGGCCAACACCGGGGAGCTGTTTTTT.

This chain links TRBV27 with TRBJ2-3; D is possibly TRBD2 (6 bases). The CDR3 has 15 residues. Germline V gives CDR1 MNHEY, CDR2 SMNVEV (reference sequence). V lost 3 bases, J lost 5 bases, and 15 bases lay in between. Here the CDR3 reads CASSFAGGGEDTQYF. DNA of the CDR3: TGTGCCAGCAGTTTTGCAGGCGGAGGGGAAGATACGCAGTATTTT.

The chain links TRBV7-2 to TRBJ2-4, with TRBD2 matching over 11 bases. The trim removed 1 base at V and 11 bases at J, leaving 7 bases unmatched. The CDR3 is 15 amino acids. CDR1 is SGHTA and CDR2 is FQGNSA in the germline V gene. DNA of the CDR3: TGTGCCAGCAGCTTAGAGGGTAGCGGGAGGGCGGTTCAGTACTTC. Protein: CASSLEGSGRAVQYF.

The genes are TRBV3-1 and TRBJ2-1; D could derive from TRBD1 or TRBD2 (5 bases each). In germline, CDR1 is LGHDT, CDR2 YNNKEL (reference sequence). The CDR3 consists of 14 residues. The V and J ends lost 4 bases and 10 bases respectively, with 17 bases between them. CDR3 protein: CASSPLPGTQEQFF. The CDR3 DNA sequence: TGTGCCAGCAGCCCCCTCCCCGGGACCCAAGAGCAGTTCTTC.

Of note for this clonotype: The junction departs from the called germline gene at one end, perhaps through a read error. This chain connects TRBV5-1 to TRBJ2-5; no reliable D call. The germline V gene encodes CDR1 SGHRS and CDR2 YFSETQ. This CDR3 has 14 residues. The chain's CDR3 is CASSLEQNSYEQHF. In DNA form, the CDR3 reads TGCGCCAGCAGCTTGGAACAGAATAGTTACGAGCAGCACTTC.

The chain has TRBV6-2 or TRBV6-3 and TRBJ1-5, with D perhaps matching TRBD1 (5 bases). Germline V gives CDR1 MNHEY, CDR2 SVGEGT. The CDR3 is 16 residues long. The V end was cut by 5 bases, the J end by 1 base, with 15 bases between. The CDR3 region is CASSTRVTVSNQPQHF. CDR3 nucleotides: TGTGCCAGCAGTACCAGGGTTACGGTAAGCAATCAGCCCCAGCATTTT.